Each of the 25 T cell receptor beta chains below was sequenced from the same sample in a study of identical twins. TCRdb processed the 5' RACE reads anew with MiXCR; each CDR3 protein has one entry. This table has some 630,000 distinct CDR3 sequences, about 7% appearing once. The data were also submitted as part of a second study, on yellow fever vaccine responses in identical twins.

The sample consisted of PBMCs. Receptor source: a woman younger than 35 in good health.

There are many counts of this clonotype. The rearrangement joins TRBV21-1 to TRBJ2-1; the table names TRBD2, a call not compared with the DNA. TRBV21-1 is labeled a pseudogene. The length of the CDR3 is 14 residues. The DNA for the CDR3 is TGTGCCAGCTACGCAGCGGGAGTATCCAATGAGCAGTTCTTC. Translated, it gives CASYAAGVSNEQFF.

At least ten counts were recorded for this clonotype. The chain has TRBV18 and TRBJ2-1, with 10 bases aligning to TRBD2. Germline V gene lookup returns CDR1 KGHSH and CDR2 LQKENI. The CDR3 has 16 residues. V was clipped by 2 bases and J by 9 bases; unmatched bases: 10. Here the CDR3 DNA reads TGTGCCAGCTCACCAGTGTCGGCTAGCGGGAGAGTTGAGCAGTTCTTC. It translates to CASSPVSASGRVEQFF.

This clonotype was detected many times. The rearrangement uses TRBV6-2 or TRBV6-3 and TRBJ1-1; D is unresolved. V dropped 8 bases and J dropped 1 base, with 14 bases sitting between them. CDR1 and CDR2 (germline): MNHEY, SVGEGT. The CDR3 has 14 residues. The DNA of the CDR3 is TGTGCCAGCTCTTGGACGACTTCGAACACTGAAGCTTTCTTT. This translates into CASSWTTSNTEAFF.

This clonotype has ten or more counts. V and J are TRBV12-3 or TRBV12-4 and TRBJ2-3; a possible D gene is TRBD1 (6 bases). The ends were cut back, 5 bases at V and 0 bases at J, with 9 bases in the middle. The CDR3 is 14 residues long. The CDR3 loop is CASSPGTSTDTQYF. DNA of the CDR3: TGTGCCAGCAGTCCCGGGACAAGCACAGATACGCAGTATTTT.

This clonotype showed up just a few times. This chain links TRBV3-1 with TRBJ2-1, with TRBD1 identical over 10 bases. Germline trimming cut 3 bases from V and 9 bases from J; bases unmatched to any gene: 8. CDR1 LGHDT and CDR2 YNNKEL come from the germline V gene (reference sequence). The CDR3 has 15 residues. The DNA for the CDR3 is TGTGCCAGCAGCCAGGCGGGACAGGGGTCCAGTGAGCAGTTCTTC. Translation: CASSQAGQGSSEQFF.

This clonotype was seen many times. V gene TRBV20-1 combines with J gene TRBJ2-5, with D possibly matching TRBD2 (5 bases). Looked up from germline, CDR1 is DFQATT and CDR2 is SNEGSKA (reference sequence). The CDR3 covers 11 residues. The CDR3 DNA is TGCACCGCTGGAGGCCCCGGGGCCCAGTACTTC. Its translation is CTAGGPGAQYF.

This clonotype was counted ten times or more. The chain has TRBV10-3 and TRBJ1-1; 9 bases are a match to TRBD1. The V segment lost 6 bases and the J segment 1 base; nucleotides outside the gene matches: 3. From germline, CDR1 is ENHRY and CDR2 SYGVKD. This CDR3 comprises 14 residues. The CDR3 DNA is TGTGCCATCAGCGGGACAGGGCGGAACACTGAAGCTTTCTTT. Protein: CAISGTGRNTEAFF.

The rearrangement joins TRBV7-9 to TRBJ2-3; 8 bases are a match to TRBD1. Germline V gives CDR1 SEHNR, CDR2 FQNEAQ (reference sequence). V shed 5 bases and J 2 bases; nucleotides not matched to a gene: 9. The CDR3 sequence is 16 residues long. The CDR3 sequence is CASSTRTGRDTDTQYF. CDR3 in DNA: TGTGCCAGCAGCACCAGGACAGGGAGAGACACAGATACGCAGTATTTT.

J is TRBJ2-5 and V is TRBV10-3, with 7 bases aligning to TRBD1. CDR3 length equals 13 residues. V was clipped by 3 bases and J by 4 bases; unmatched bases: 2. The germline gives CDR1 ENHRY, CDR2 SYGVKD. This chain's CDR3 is CAISEQGRETQYF. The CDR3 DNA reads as TGTGCCATCAGTGAACAGGGGAGAGAGACCCAGTACTTC.

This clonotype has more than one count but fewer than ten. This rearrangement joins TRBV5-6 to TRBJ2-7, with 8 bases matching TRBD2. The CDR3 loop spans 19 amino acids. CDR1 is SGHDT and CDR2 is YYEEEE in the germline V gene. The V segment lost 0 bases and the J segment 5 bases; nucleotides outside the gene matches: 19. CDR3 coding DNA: TGTGCCAGCAGCTTGGCTTCTCCTCTTCTCGCGGGAGGATCTGACGAGCAGTACTTC. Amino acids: CASSLASPLLAGGSDEQYF.

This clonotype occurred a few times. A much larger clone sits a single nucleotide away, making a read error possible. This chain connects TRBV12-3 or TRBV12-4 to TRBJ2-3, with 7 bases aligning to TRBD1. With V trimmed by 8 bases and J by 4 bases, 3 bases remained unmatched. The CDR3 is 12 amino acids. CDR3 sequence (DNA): TGTGCCAGCGGTACAGGGGCAGATACGCAGTATTTT. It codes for CASGTGADTQYF.

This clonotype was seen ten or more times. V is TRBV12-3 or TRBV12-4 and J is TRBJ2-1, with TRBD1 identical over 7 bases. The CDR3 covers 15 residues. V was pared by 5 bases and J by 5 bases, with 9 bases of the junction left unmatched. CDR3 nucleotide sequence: TGTGCCAGCAGTAGCAGGGACAGCGGAAACAATGAGCAGTTCTTC. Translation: CASSSRDSGNNEQFF.

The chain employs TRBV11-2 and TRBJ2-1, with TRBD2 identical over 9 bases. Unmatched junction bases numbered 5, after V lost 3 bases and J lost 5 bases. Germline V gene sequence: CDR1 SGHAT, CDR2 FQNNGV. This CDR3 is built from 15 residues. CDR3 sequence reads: CASSLGLAQNNEQFF. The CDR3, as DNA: TGTGCCAGCAGCTTGGGACTAGCCCAGAACAATGAGCAGTTCTTC.

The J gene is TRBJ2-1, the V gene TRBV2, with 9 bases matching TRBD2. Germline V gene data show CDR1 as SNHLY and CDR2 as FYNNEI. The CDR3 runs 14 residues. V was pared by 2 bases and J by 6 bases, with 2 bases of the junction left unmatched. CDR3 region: CASSELLAGNEQFF. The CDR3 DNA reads TGTGCCAGCAGTGAACTACTAGCGGGCAATGAGCAGTTCTTC.

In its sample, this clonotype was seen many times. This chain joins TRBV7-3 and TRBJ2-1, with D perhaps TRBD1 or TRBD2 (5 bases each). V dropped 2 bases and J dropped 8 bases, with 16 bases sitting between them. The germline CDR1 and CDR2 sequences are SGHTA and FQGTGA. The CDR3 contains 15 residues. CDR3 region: CASSLGSGSRDEQFF. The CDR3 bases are TGTGCCAGCAGCTTAGGCTCAGGGAGTAGGGATGAGCAGTTCTTC.

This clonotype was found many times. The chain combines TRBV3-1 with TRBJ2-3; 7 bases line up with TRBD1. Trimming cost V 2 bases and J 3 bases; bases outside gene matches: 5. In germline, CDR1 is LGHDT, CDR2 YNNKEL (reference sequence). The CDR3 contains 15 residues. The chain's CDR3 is CASSQRQGLTDTQYF. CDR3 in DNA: TGTGCCAGCAGCCAACGACAGGGATTAACAGATACGCAGTATTTT.

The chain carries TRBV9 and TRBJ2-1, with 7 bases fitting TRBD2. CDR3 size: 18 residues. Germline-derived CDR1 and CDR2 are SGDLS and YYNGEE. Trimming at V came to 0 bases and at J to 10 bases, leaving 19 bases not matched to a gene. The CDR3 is CASSVASGRAPGGREQFF. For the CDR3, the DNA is TGTGCCAGCAGCGTAGCTTCGGGGAGGGCTCCCGGGGGGAGGGAGCAGTTCTTC.

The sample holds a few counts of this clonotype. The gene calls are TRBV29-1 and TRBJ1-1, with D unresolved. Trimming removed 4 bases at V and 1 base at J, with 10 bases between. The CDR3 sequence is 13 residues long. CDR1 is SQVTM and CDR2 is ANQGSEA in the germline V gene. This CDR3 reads CSVGVGPNTEAFF. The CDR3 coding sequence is TGCAGCGTTGGAGTCGGACCGAACACTGAAGCTTTCTTT. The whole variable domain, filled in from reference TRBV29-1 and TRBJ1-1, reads SAVISQKPSRDICQRGTSLTIQCQVDSQVTMMFWYRQQPGQSLTLIATANQGSEATYESGFVIDKFPISRPNLTFSTLTVSNMSPEDSSIYLCSVGVGPNTEAFFGQGTRLTVV.

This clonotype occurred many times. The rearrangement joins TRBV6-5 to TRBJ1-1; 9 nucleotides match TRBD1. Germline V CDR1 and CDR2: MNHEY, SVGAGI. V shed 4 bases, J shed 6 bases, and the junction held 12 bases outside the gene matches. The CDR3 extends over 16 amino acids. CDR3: CASSWNLRDRDPEAFF. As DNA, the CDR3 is TGTGCCAGCAGTTGGAACCTGCGGGACAGGGACCCTGAAGCTTTCTTT.

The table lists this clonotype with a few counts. The CDR3 spells CASSLPGQGAYNEQFF. In nucleotides, the CDR3 is TGTGCCAGCAGCTTACCTGGACAGGGGGCCTACAATGAGCAGTTCTTC. The gene calls are TRBV13 and TRBJ2-1, with 10 bases that match TRBD1. The V and J ends lost 2 bases and 2 bases, in that order; junction bases with no gene match: 3. Germline CDR1 reads PRHDT; CDR2 reads FYEKMQ (reference sequence). This CDR3 contains 16 residues.

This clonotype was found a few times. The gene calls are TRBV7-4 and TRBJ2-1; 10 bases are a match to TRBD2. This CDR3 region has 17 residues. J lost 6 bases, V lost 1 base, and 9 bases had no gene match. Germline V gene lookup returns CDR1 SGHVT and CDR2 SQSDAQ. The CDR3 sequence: CASSLGLAGVVGNEQFF. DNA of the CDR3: TGTGCCAGCAGCTTAGGGCTAGCGGGAGTGGTAGGCAATGAGCAGTTCTTC.

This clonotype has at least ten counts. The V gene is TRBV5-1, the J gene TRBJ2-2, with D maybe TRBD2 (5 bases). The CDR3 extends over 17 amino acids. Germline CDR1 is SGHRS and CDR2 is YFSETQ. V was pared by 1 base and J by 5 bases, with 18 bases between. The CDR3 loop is CASSLSTRPEGTGELFF. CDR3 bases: TGCGCCAGCAGCTTGAGTACTAGGCCTGAGGGTACCGGGGAGCTGTTTTTT.

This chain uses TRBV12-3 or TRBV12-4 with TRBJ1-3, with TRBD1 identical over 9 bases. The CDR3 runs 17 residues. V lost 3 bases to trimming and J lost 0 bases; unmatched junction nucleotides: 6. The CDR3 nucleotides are TGTGCCAGCAGTTTTCACAGGGGGCCCTTCTCTGGAAACACCATATATTTT. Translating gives CASSFHRGPFSGNTIYF.

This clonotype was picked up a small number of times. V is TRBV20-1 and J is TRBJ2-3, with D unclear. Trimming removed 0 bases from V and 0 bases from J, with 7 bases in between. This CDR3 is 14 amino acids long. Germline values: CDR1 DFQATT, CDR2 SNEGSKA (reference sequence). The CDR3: CSAREPGSTDTQYF. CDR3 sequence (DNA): TGCAGTGCTAGAGAACCAGGCAGCACAGATACGCAGTATTTT.

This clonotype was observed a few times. CDR3 amino acids: CASSQDGTSGTQYF. The CDR3 nucleotides read TGTGCCAGCAGCCAAGATGGGACTAGCGGGACCCAGTACTTC. This chain connects TRBV4-2 to TRBJ2-5; 11 bases match TRBD2. Germline CDR1 and CDR2: LGHNA and YNFKEQ. The CDR3 runs to 14 residues. V dropped 0 bases and J dropped 7; count of bases not matched to a gene: 1.